The rows below give T cell receptor beta chains drawn from one sample of a study of blood T cell repertoires in COVID-19. Method: immunoSEQ multiplex PCR; TCRdb's copy keeps in-frame clones and lacks some. The sample has some 80,000 clones; roughly 85% are singletons. The sequenced material came from peripheral blood. Receptor source: a man aged 50-59 years with COVID-19, enrolled during active disease. Each CDR3 is given with its conserved first and last residue. Fields, in order: clone size, V gene, D gene, J gene, CDR3 DNA, CDR3 protein. A D gene is named only where the DNA matches it firmly. Expanded clones get a size class; other rows say once, few or many, or leave the size out.

once	TRBV5-1	TRBD1	TRBJ1-3	TGCGCCAGCAGCTTGAGCAGGGGGCGTTTGGGCTCTGGAAACACCATATATTTT	CASSLSRGRLGSGNTIYF
.	TRBV6-4	TRBD1	TRBJ2-2	TGTGCCAGCCGAGGACAGGGGGAGACCGGGGAGCTGTTTTTT	CASRGQGETGELFF
.	TRBV18	.	TRBJ1-5	TGTGCCAGCTCACCACAGGGAGTTCAGCCCCAGCATTTT	CASSPQGVQPQHF
few	TRBV12-3/TRBV12-4	TRBD1	TRBJ2-7	TGTGCCAGCAGTTTGGGACAGGCCCTCGAGCAGTACTTC	CASSLGQALEQYF
.	TRBV28	TRBD1	TRBJ1-5	TGTGCCAGCAGTGCGAGGACAGGGTTTGATCAGCCCCAGCATTTT	CASSARTGFDQPQHF
.	TRBV7-3	.	TRBJ2-3	TGTGCCAGCAGCTTACATGGCGGAGTCACAGATACGCAGTATTTT	CASSLHGGVTDTQYF
.	TRBV5-1	TRBD1	TRBJ2-2	TGCGCCAGCAGCTGGACAGGGGGGAACACCGGGGAGCTGTTTTTT	CASSWTGGNTGELFF
.	TRBV19	.	TRBJ1-5	TGTGCCAGTAGTGTGGGTCGGGAGCAGCCCCAGCATTTT	CASSVGREQPQHF
once	TRBV5-1	.	TRBJ2-5	TGCGCCAGCAGCTTGGAAGGGGATGTGGAGACCCAGTACTTC	CASSLEGDVETQYF
.	TRBV7-8	.	TRBJ2-7	TGTGCCAGCAGCTTACCCGCAGGCGAGCAGTACTTC	CASSLPAGEQYF
.	TRBV9	TRBD1	TRBJ2-3	TGTGCCAGCAGCCGCAGCGGACAGGGGGAAGATACGCAGTATTTT	CASSRSGQGEDTQYF
.	TRBV5-6	TRBD2	TRBJ2-1	TGTGCCAGCAGCTTTGCTAGCGGGAGATACAATGAGCAGTTCTTC	CASSFASGRYNEQFF
.	TRBV28	.	TRBJ1-1	TGTGCCAGCAAGGGCAGGGGTTTCACTGAAGCTTTCTTT	CASKGRGFTEAFF
.	TRBV5-1	TRBD2	TRBJ2-7	TGCGCCAGCAGCTTGGGTCCGACTAGCGGGAGACGGGAGCAGTACTTC	CASSLGPTSGRREQYF
.	TRBV20-1	.	TRBJ1-1	TGCAGTGCTAGTAAATCCCGGGGGGTTGAAGCTTTCTTT	CSASKSRGVEAFF
.	TRBV5-1	TRBD2	TRBJ2-7	TGCGCCAGCAGCCTCACCTCGGGGGGAATCACCTACGAGCAGTACTTC	CASSLTSGGITYEQYF
few	TRBV11-3	TRBD1	TRBJ1-1	TGTGCCAGCAGCGACGGGACAGCGTTGAACACTGAAGCTTTCTTT	CASSDGTALNTEAFF
.	TRBV28	.	TRBJ2-3	TGTGCCAGCTTCGGTCGGGGAGCGCCCACAGATACGCAGTATTTT	CASFGRGAPTDTQYF
.	TRBV18	TRBD2	TRBJ2-1	TGTGCCAGCTCAAGGGGACTAGGGAATGAGCAGTTCTTC	CASSRGLGNEQFF
.	TRBV28	TRBD2	TRBJ2-3	TGTGCCAGCATCCTTAGCGGGGCCACCACAGATACGCAGTATTTT	CASILSGATTDTQYF